This T cell receptor (beta chain) is drawn from a study of T-cell memory formation after mild COVID-19. Findings and caveats of the study: What remained unconfirmed was the SARS-CoV-2 specificity of second-wave clones peaking on day 37.

There are 12 residues in the CDR3. V was pared by 8 bases and J by 5 bases, with 13 bases between. Germline loops: CDR1 SGHNT, CDR2 YENEEA. TCRdb passed the 5' RACE reads through MiXCR, listing each CDR3 protein once. This sample yields 550,000 to 650,000 distinct CDR3 sequences, of which around a sixth are seen a single time; about 8.1% belongs to the top ten. As regards this clonotype: The target antigen is unknown.

The specimen was PBMCs or a T cell subset sorted from them (not recorded which). The source is an adult woman who had mild COVID-19 (a few samples of this study predate the infection). Cell type and time point are not known. This chain connects TRBV11-3 to TRBJ2-7; D might be TRBD2 (5 bases). As DNA, the CDR3 is TGTGCCAGCCTCGGCGGGCGGGACGAGCAGTACTTC. This sequence encodes CASLGGRDEQYF.